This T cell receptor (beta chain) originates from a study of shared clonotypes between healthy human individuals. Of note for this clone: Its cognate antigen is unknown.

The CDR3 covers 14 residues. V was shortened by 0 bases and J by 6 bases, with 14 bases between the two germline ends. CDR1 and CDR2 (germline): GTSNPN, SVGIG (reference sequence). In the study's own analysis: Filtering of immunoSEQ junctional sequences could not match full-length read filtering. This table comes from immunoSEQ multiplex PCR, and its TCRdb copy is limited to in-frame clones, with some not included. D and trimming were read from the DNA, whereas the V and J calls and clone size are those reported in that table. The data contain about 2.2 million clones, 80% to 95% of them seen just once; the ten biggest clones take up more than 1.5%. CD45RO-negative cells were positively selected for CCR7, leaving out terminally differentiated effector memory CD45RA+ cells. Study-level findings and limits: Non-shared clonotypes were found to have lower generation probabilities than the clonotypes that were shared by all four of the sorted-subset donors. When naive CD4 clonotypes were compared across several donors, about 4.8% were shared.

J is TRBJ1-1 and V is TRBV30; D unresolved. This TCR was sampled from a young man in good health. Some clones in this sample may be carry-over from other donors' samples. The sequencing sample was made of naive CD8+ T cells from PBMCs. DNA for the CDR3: TGTGCCTGGAGTGTACTTTTGGGAATCGCTGAAGCTTTCTTT. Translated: CAWSVLLGIAEAFF. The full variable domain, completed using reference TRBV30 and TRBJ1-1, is SQTIHQWPATLVQPVGSPLSLECTVEGTSNPNLYWYRQAAGRGLQLLFYSVGIGQISSEVPQNLSASRPQDRQFILSSKKLLLSDSGFYLCAWSVLLGIAEAFFGQGTRLTVV.